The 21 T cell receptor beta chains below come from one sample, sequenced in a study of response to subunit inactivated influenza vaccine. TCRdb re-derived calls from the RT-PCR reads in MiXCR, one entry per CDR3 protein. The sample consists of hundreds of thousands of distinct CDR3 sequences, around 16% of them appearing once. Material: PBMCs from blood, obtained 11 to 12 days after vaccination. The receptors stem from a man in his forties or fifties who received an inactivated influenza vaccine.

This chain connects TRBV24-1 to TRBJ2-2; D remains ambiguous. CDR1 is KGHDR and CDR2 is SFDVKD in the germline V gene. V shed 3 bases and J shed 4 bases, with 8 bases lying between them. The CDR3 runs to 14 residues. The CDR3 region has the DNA TGTGCCACCAGTGATCCCGAAAGCACCGGGGAGCTGTTTTTT. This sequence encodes CATSDPESTGELFF.

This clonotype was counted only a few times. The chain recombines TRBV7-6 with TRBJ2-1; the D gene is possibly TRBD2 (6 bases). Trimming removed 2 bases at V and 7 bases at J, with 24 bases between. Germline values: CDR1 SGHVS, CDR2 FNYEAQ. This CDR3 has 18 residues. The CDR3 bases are TGTGCCAGCAGCTTATGGACTGTCACTAGCCTAGGAAGGAATGAGCAGTTCTTC. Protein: CASSLWTVTSLGRNEQFF.

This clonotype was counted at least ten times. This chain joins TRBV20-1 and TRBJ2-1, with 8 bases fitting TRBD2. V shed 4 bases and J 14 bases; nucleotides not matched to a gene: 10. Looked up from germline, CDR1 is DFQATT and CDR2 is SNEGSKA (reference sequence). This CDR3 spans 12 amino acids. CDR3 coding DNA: TGCAGTGCTAACTCGGGGGGGGCCACTGAGTTCTTC. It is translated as CSANSGGATEFF.

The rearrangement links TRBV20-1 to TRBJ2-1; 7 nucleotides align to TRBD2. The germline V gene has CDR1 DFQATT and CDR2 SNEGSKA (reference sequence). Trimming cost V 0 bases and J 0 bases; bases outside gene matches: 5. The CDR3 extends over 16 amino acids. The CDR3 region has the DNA TGCAGTGCTAGAGACCCTAGCGGATTCTCCTACAATGAGCAGTTCTTC. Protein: CSARDPSGFSYNEQFF.

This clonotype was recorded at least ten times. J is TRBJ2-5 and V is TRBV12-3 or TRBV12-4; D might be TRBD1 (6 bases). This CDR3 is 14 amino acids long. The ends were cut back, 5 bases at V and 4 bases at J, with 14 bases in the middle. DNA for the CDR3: TGTGCCAGCAGTCTAACAGGGCCCGCAGAGACCCAGTACTTC. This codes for CASSLTGPAETQYF.

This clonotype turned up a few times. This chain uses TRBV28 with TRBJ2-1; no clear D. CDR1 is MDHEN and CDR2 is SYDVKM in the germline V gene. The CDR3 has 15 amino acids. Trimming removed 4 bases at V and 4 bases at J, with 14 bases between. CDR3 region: CASSSTDGKYNEQFF. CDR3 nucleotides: TGTGCCAGCAGTTCGACTGACGGAAAATACAATGAGCAGTTCTTC.

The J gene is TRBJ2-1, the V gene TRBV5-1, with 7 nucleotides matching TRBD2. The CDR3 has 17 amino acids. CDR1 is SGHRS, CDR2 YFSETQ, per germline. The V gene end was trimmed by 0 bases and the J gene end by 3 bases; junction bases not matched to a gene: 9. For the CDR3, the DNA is TGCGCCAGCAGCTTGGAGGTCGGCGCGGGGGACTACAATGAGCAGTTCTTC. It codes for CASSLEVGAGDYNEQFF.

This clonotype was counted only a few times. The CDR3 nucleotides are TGTGCCAGCAGTACTCACAGGACAGGGAACACTGAAGCTTTCTTT. Translation gives CASSTHRTGNTEAFF. V usage is TRBV28 and J usage is TRBJ1-1; TRBD1 matches at 7 bases. V was clipped by 5 bases and J by 1 base; unmatched bases: 7. Germline CDR1 is MDHEN and CDR2 is SYDVKM. The CDR3 length is 15 residues.

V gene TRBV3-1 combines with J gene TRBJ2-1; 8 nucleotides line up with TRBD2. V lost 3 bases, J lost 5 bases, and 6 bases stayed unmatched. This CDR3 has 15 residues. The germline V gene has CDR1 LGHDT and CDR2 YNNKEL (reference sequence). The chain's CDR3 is CASSHAGTRHNEQFF. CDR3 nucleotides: TGTGCCAGCAGCCATGCCGGGACTAGACACAATGAGCAGTTCTTC.

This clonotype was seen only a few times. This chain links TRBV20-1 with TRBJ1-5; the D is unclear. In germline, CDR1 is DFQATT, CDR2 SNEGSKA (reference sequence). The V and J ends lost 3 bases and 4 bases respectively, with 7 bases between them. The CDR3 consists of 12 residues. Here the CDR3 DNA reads TGCAGTGCTAGTAAACCTAATCAGCCCCAGCATTTT. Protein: CSASKPNQPQHF.

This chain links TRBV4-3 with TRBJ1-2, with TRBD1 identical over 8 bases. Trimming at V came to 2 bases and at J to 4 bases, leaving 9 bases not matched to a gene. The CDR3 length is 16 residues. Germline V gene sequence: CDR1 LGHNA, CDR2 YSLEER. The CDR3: CASSQRARGLPYGYTF. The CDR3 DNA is TGCGCCAGCAGCCAACGAGCCAGGGGGCTTCCCTATGGCTACACCTTC.

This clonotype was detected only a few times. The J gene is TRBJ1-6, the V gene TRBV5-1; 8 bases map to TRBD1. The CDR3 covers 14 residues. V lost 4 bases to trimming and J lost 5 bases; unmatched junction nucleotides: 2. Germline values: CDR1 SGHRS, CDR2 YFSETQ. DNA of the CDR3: TGCGCCAGCAGCCCGGGACAGGATAATTCACCCCTCCACTTT. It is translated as CASSPGQDNSPLHF. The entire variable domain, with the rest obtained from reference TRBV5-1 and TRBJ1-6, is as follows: KAGVTQTPRYLIKTRGQQVTLSCSPISGHRSVSWYQQTPGQGLQFLFEYFSETQRNKGNFPGRFSGRQFSNSRSEMNVSTLELGDSALYLCASSPGQDNSPLHFGNGTRLTVT.

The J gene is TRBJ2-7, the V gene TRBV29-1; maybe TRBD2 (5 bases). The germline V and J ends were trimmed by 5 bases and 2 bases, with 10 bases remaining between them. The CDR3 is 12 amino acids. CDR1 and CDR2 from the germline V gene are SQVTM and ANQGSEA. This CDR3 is CSVRGSAYEQYF. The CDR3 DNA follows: TGCAGCGTTCGAGGGAGCGCCTACGAGCAGTACTTC.

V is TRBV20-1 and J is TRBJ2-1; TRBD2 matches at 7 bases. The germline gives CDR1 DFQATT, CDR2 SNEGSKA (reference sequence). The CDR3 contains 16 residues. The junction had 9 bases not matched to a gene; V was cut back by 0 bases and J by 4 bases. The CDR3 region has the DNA TGCAGTGCTAGAGATCGGGTTAGCGGGCCTTACAATGAGCAGTTCTTC. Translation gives CSARDRVSGPYNEQFF.

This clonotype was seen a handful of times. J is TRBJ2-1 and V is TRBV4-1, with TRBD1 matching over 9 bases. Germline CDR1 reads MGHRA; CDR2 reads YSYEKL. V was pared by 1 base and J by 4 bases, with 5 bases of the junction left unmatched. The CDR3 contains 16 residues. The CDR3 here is CASSQGADRGYNEQFF. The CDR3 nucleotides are TGCGCCAGCAGCCAAGGAGCGGACAGGGGTTACAATGAGCAGTTCTTC.

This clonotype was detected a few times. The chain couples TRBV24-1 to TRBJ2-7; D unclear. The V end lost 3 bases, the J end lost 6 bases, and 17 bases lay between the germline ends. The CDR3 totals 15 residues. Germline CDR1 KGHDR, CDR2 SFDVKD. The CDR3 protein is CATSDPRVNSGEQYF. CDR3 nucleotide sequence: TGTGCCACCAGTGATCCCCGGGTCAACTCCGGCGAGCAGTACTTC.

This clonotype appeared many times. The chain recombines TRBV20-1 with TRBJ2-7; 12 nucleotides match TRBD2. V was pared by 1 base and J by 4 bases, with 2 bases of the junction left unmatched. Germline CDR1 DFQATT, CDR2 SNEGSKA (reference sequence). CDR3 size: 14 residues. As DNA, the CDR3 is TGCAGTGCTAGAGGGACTAGCGGGGTTTACGAGCAGTACTTC. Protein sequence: CSARGTSGVYEQYF.

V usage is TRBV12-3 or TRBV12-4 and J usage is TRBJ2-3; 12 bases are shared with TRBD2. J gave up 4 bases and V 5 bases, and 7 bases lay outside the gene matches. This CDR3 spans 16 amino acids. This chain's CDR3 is CASSLLLAGGADTQYF. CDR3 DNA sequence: TGTGCCAGCAGTCTCCTCCTAGCGGGGGGGGCAGATACGCAGTATTTT.

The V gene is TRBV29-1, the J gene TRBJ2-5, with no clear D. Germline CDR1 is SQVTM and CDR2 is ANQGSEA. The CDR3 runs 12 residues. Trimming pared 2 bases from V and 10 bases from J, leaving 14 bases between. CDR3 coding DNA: TGCAGCGTTGAAAGGTCAACCAAGGGCCAGTACTTC. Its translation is CSVERSTKGQYF.

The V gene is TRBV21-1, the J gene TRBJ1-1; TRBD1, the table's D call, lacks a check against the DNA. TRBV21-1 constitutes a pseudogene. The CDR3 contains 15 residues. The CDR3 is CAILPGAGTFTEAFF. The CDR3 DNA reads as TGTGCCATCCTACCAGGGGCAGGGACTTTCACTGAAGCTTTCTTT.

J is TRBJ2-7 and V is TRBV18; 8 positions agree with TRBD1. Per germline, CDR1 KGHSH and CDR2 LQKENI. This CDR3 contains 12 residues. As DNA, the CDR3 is TGTGCCAGCTCACTATCGGGACAGGCGACCCGAGTC. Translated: CASSLSGQATRV.